The rows below give T cell receptor beta chains drawn from one sample of a study of T cells in tumors after PD-1 blockade. The repertoire was sequenced with immunoSEQ multiplex PCR; TCRdb's copy has only in-frame clones and lacks some. The repertoire holds fewer than 35,000 clones, around four fifths seen once, with approximately 38% in the top ten. The input for sequencing was PBMCs, taken before anti-PD-1 treatment. These TCRs come from a human donor with basal cell carcinoma. Each CDR3 is given with its conserved first and last residue. The order of the fields is V gene, D gene, clone size, J gene, CDR3 DNA, CDR3 protein. The D gene is left open where the match is weak. Size is omitted from some rows. Given values are once, few, many or a class for expanded clones.

TRBV4-3	-	-	TRBJ1-1	TGCGCCAGCAGCCAAGATACAGGGAGGCGCACTGAAGCTTTCTTT	CASSQDTGRRTEAFF
TRBV19	-	once	TRBJ2-3	TGTGCCAGTAGTATACTCCCCACAGATACGCAGTATTTT	CASSILPTDTQYF
TRBV29-1	TRBD1	-	TRBJ2-1	TGCAGCGTTGAGGCGCCAGGGGGCCCGGACAATGAGCAGTTCTTC	CSVEAPGGPDNEQFF
TRBV7-8	-	few	TRBJ2-7	TGTGCCAGCAGCAAATTTAGGGAGTCCTACGAGCAGTACTTC	CASSKFRESYEQYF
TRBV9	TRBD2	-	TRBJ2-2	TGTGCCAGCGGAACCGGGGGGGCGGCGCACGGGGAGCTGTTTTTT	CASGTGGAAHGELFF
TRBV29-1	-	-	TRBJ1-1	TGCAGCGTTTGTGAGGGCATGAACACTGAAGCTTTCTTT	CSVCEGMNTEAFF
TRBV19	-	-	TRBJ2-1	TGTGCCAGTAGTATAGCCGCCACTAGCCATGAGCAGTTCTTC	CASSIAATSHEQFF
TRBV27	-	few	TRBJ2-2	TGTGCCAGCAGTCCCACCCCCGGGGAGCTGTTTTTT	CASSPTPGELFF
TRBV6-2/TRBV6-3	-	-	TRBJ2-1	TGTGCCAGCAGTTACGAGGGTCTTAGCTCCTACAATGAGCAGTTCTTC	CASSYEGLSSYNEQFF
TRBV6-5	TRBD1	-	TRBJ2-6	TGTGCCAGCAGTCAGGGGGTTAGGGCCAACGTCCTGACTTTC	CASSQGVRANVLTF
TRBV5-8	-	-	TRBJ1-1	TGTGCCAGCAGCCCCACAGGGAAAGCTTTCTTT	CASSPTGKAFF
TRBV28	-	-	TRBJ1-2	TGTGCCAGCAGTTCTCCTCTCGGCGCCCGCGACTATGGCTACACCTTC	CASSSPLGARDYGYTF
TRBV24-1	-	-	TRBJ2-4	TGTGCCACCGACCCGGGAGTTGGCATTCAGTACTTC	CATDPGVGIQYF
TRBV29-1	TRBD2	-	TRBJ2-1	TGCAGCGGCGAAGTTAGCGGGGGATACAATGAGCAGTTCTTC	CSGEVSGGYNEQFF
TRBV21-1	-	-	TRBJ2-1	TGTGCCAGCAGCAACCACCTTGACAGGGGAGGCAATGAGCAGTTCTTC	CASSNHLDRGGNEQFF
TRBV4-2	TRBD2	-	TRBJ2-1	TGTGCCAGCAGCCTTCAGCGGGGGGATTACAATGAGCAGTTCTTC	CASSLQRGDYNEQFF
TRBV4-3	-	-	TRBJ2-1	TGCGCCAGCAGCCAAGAATACGGTAGGGAGCAGTTCTTC	CASSQEYGREQFF
TRBV2	TRBD1	few	TRBJ1-2	TGTGCCAGCAGTGAATCACAGGGGTATGGCTACACCTTC	CASSESQGYGYTF
TRBV28	-	-	TRBJ1-1	TGTGCCAGCAGTCCCCCGTATCGACGGACTGAAGCTTTCTTT	CASSPPYRRTEAFF
TRBV30	-	-	TRBJ1-5	TGTGCCTGGGGGACGGGCAATCAGCCCCAGCATTTT	CAWGTGNQPQHF
TRBV6-2/TRBV6-3	-	-	TRBJ1-2	TGTGCCAGCAGTTACTTCTCGGCAGGGACTGAGGGCTACACCTTC	CASSYFSAGTEGYTF
TRBV2	TRBD1	once	TRBJ1-6	TGTGCCCGTTCTGACAGGGGAGGTAATTCACCCCTCCACTTT	CARSDRGGNSPLHF
TRBV9	TRBD1	-	TRBJ1-1	TGTGCCAGCAGCGGGGGGACAGGCAACACTGAAGCTTTCTTT	CASSGGTGNTEAFF
TRBV11-3	TRBD2	-	TRBJ2-7	TGTGCCAGCAGCTTAGAGGCTAGCGGGGAGTCCTACGAGCAGTACTTC	CASSLEASGESYEQYF
TRBV4-3	-	-	TRBJ1-2	TGCGCCAGCAGCCCGAGGGCCTCTAACTATGGCTACACCTTC	CASSPRASNYGYTF
TRBV18	TRBD2	-	TRBJ2-1	TGTGCCAGCTCACCGAACTTGGCTAGCGGACACAATGAGCAGTTCTTC	CASSPNLASGHNEQFF
TRBV12-5	TRBD2	-	TRBJ2-3	TGTGCTAGTGGCGCCCTTAGCGGGGGGGCTTATTTAAGCACAGATACGCAGTATTTT	CASGALSGGAYLSTDTQYF
TRBV6-5	-	few	TRBJ1-5	TGTGCCAGCAGTTACTTAGTCGGCTATAGCAATCAGCCCCAGCATTTT	CASSYLVGYSNQPQHF
TRBV28	-	-	TRBJ2-3	TGTGCCAGCAGTTTTGTGGCCGGGACAGATACGCAGTATTTT	CASSFVAGTDTQYF
TRBV7-2	-	-	TRBJ1-4	TGTGCCAGCAGCACTCCTGACAGCTCGCTTGAAAAACTGTTTTTT	CASSTPDSSLEKLFF